This T cell receptor beta chain was sequenced in a study of molecular identifiers for immune sequencing clone quantification. Study outcomes and limitations: Whereas naive cells kept under 1% of molecules in clones above 20 RNA copies, such clones held over 97% in effectors. Approximately 910,000 naive cells reportedly did not prevent detection of spiked Jurkat TCR RNA from one cell. Sizes of highly expanded clones could be underestimated through identical TCRs sharing a barcode.

Bulk TCR libraries were made with methods that had been previously described and with listed TCR primers. TCRdb reprocessed the PCR reads with MiXCR, giving one entry per CDR3 protein. The sample includes over 90,000 distinct CDR3 sequences, about 32% of them seen just once. Note on this clonotype: Its antigen remains unknown.

The CDR3 is 16 amino acids. V was cut by 0 bases and J by 4 bases, with 14 bases left in between. In germline, CDR1 is SEHNR, CDR2 FQNEAQ (reference sequence). Input material: naive CD8+ T cells from blood, with Jurkat cell RNA spiked in. Subset noted: FACS-sorted CD8+CD4-CCR7+CD45RA+ naive T cells. The clonotype comes from a human donor in good health. Some libraries in this study had Jurkat cell RNA spiked in. V and J are TRBV7-9 and TRBJ2-3; D ambiguous. The CDR3 is CASSLAWARAPDTQYF. The CDR3 region has the DNA TGTGCCAGCAGCTTAGCCTGGGCTAGAGCCCCAGATACGCAGTATTTT.